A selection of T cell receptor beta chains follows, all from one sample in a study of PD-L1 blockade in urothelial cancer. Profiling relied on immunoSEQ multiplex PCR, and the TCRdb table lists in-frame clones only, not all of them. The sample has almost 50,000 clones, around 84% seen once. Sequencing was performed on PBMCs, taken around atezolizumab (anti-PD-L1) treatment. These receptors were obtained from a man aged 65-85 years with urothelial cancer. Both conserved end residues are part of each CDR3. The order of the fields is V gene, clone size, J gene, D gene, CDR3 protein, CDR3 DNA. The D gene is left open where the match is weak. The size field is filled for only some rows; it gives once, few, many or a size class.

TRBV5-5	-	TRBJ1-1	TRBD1	CASSLGTGVATEAFF	TGTGCCAGCAGCTTAGGCACAGGGGTGGCCACTGAAGCTTTCTTT
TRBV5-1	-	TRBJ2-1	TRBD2	CASSSGASSGLNEQFF	TGCGCCAGCAGCTCCGGTGCGTCTAGCGGTCTCAATGAGCAGTTCTTC
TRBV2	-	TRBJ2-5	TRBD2	CASSERLAGRETQYF	TGTGCCAGCAGTGAACGTCTAGCGGGGAGGGAGACCCAGTACTTC
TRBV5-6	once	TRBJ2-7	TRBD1	CASSLGDRVPVQYF	TGTGCCAGCAGCTTGGGGGACAGGGTTCCGGTGCAGTACTTC
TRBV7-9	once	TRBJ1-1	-	CASSLTGGVEAFF	TGTGCCAGCAGCTTAACTGGGGGCGTGGAAGCTTTCTTT
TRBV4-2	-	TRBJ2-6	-	CASSQEGGRSSSGANVLTF	TGTGCCAGCAGCCAAGAAGGTGGCAGGTCCAGCTCTGGGGCCAACGTCCTGACTTTC
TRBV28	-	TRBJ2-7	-	CASSLPSRGLDNDEQYF	TGTGCCAGCAGTTTACCCTCTAGGGGCCTTGATAACGACGAGCAGTACTTC
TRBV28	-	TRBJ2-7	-	CASSLPVGQTTFYEQYF	TGTGCCAGCAGTTTACCCGTAGGACAGACAACTTTCTACGAGCAGTACTTC
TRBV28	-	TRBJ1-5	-	CASSLEGQPQHF	TGTGCCAGCAGTTTAGAGGGTCAGCCCCAGCATTTT
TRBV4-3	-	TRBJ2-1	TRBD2	CASSQLAGIYNEQFF	TGCGCCAGCAGCCAACTAGCGGGGATCTACAATGAGCAGTTCTTC
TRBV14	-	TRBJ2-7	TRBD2	CASSQTGTSGRAWSYEQYF	TGTGCCAGCAGCCAAACCGGGACTAGCGGGAGGGCCTGGTCCTACGAGCAGTACTTC
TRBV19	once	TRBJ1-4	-	CASSIGGRVVSEKLFF	TGTGCCAGTAGTATAGGAGGCAGGGTGGTATCTGAAAAACTGTTTTTT
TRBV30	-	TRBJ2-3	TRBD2	CAWSTTSGGSDTQYF	TGTGCCTGGAGCACAACTAGCGGGGGATCAGATACGCAGTATTTT
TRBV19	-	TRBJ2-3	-	CASSLAQGFTDTQYF	TGTGCCAGTAGTCTTGCTCAGGGTTTCACAGATACGCAGTATTTT
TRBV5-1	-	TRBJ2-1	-	CASSLMASTANEQFF	TGCGCCAGCAGCTTGATGGCTAGCACGGCCAATGAGCAGTTCTTC
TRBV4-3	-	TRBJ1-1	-	CASSQEEGDEAFF	TGCGCCAGCAGCCAAGAAGAAGGAGATGAAGCTTTCTTT
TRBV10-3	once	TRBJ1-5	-	CAISESKGRNQPQHF	TGTGCCATCAGTGAGTCGAAAGGGAGGAATCAGCCCCAGCATTTT
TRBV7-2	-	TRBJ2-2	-	CASSPWGRGRDGELFF	TGTGCCAGCAGCCCCTGGGGCAGGGGCAGAGACGGGGAGCTGTTTTTT
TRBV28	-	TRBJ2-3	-	CASTQQALGDTQYF	TGTGCCAGCACCCAACAGGCTTTGGGGGATACGCAGTATTTT
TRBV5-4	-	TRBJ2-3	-	CASSLGGLAVSTDTQYF	TGTGCCAGCAGCTTGGGGGGGCTAGCGGTAAGCACAGATACGCAGTATTTT
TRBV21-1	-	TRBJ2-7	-	CAEAFGRALNEQYF	TGTGCCGAAGCTTTCGGCAGGGCGCTCAACGAGCAGTACTTC
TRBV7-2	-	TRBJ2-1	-	CASSLADWDSDYNEQFF	TGTGCCAGCAGCTTAGCGGATTGGGATAGCGACTACAATGAGCAGTTCTTC